This TCR beta chain emerged from a study of read filtering for tumor transcriptome and immune sequencing. Study information: Per sample, TCR-region reads ranged about 4 to 11 million by IR-seq, 85 to 1273 by RNA-seq.

Overall study findings and caveats: The sorted CD138-negative fraction was a mixed bone marrow immune population, not purified T cells.

This CDR3 spans 16 amino acids. The V gene's germline CDR1 is WNHNN and CDR2 SYGVQD (reference sequence). The ends lost 2 bases at V and 5 bases at J; junction bases unmatched: 6. This library used approximately 370 ng RNA and molecular barcoded adaptors spanning alpha/delta and beta/gamma chains. TCRdb re-called the reads with MiXCR, one entry per CDR3 protein. This table has about 47,000 distinct CDR3 sequences, about 12% appearing once. This clonotype was found many times. The antigen is not known. The TCR originated in a donor at least 40 years old with multiple myeloma. V usage is TRBV10-1 and J usage is TRBJ2-2; 9 nucleotides line up with TRBD2. Material for sequencing was a population of CD138-negative cells sorted from bone marrow. The CDR3 coding sequence is TGCGCCAGCAGTGAGATAGCGGGAGCCGGTACCGGGGAGCTGTTTTTT. Translating gives CASSEIAGAGTGELFF.